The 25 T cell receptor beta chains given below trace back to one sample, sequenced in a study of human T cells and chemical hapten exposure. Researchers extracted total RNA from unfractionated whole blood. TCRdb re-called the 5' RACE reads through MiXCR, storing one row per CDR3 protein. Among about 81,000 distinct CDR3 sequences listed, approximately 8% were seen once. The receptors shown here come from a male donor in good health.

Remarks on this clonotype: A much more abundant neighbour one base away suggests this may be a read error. CDR3 in DNA: TGTGCCAGCAACCCGACTCCGACGGTTAACCATGGCTACACCTTC. This encodes CASNPTPTVNHGYTF. V gene TRBV7-2 combines with J gene TRBJ1-2; D call uncertain. Germline values: CDR1 SGHTA, CDR2 FQGNSA. The CDR3 contains 15 residues. Drawing the rest from reference TRBV7-2 and TRBJ1-2, the complete variable domain is GAGVSQSPSNKVTEKGKDVELRCDPISGHTALYWYRQSLGQGLEFLIYFQGNSAPDKSGLPSDRFSAERTGGSVSTLTIQRTQQEDSAVYLCASNPTPTVNHGYTFGSGTRLTVV.

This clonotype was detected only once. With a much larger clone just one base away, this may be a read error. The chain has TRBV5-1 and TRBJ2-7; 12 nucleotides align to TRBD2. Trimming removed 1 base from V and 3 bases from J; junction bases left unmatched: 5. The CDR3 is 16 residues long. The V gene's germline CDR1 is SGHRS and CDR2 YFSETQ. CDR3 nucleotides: TGCGCCAGCAGCTTGACTAGCGGGGGGTGTTTCTACGAGCAGTACTTC. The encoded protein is CASSLTSGGCFYEQYF.

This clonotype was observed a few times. The CDR3 coding sequence is TGTGCCAGCAGCTTAAATCCAGGGGGCCCCTACGAGCAGTACTTC. This translates into CASSLNPGGPYEQYF. The chain is built from TRBV7-2 and TRBJ2-7, with 8 bases fitting TRBD1. V shed 2 bases, J shed 2 bases, and the junction held 5 bases outside the gene matches. The germline V gene encodes CDR1 SGHTA and CDR2 FQGNSA. The CDR3 runs to 15 residues. The whole variable domain, remainder taken from reference TRBV7-2 and TRBJ2-7, is GAGVSQSPSNKVTEKGKDVELRCDPISGHTALYWYRQSLGQGLEFLIYFQGNSAPDKSGLPSDRFSAERTGGSVSTLTIQRTQQEDSAVYLCASSLNPGGPYEQYFGPGTRLTVT.

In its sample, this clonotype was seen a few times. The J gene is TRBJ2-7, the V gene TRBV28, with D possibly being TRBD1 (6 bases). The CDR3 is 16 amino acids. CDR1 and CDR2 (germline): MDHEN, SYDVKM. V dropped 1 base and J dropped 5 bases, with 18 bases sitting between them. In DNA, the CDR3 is TGTGCCAGCAGTTTATCCTCAGGGAAAGGGGGTAACGAGCAGTACTTC. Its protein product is CASSLSSGKGGNEQYF.

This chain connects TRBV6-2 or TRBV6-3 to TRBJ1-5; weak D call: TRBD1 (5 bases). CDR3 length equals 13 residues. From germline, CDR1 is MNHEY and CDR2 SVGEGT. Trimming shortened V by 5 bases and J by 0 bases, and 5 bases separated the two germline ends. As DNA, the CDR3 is TGTGCCAGCAGTGACAGTAGCAATCAGCCCCAGCATTTT. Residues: CASSDSSNQPQHF.

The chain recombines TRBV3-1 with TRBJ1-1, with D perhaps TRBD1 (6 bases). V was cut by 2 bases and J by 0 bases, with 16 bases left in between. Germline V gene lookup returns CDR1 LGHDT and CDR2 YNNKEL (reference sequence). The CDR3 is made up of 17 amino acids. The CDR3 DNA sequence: TGTGCCAGCAGCCAACCACGGGGGCACGGAATGAACACTGAAGCTTTCTTT. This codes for CASSQPRGHGMNTEAFF.

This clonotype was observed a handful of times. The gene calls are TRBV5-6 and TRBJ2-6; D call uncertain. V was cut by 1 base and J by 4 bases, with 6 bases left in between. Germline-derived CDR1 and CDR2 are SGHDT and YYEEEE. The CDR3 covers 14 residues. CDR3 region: CASSLPLGANVLTF. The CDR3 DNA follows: TGTGCCAGCAGCTTGCCGCTCGGGGCCAACGTCCTGACTTTC.

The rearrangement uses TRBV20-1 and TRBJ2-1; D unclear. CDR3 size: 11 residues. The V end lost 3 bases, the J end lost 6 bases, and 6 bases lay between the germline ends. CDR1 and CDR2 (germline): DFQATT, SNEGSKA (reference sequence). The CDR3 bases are TGCAGTGCTAGTTTAGTCAATGAGCAGTTCTTC. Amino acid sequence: CSASLVNEQFF.

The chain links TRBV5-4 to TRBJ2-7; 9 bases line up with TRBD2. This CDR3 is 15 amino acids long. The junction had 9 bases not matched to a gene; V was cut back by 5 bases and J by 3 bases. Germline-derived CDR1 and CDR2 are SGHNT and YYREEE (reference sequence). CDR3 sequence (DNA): TGTGCCAGCAGGGCGGAGACTAGCGGTGGCTACGAGCAGTACTTC. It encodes CASRAETSGGYEQYF.

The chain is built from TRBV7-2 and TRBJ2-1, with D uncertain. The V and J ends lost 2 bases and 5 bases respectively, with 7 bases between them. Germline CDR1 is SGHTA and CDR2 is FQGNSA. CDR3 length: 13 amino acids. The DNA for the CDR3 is TGTGCCAGCAGCTTACTAGTAAACAATGAGCAGTTCTTC. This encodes CASSLLVNNEQFF.

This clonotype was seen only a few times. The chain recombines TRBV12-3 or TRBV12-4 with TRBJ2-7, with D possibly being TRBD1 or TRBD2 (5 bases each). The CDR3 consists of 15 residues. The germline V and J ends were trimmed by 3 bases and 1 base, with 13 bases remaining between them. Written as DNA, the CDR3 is TGTGCCAGCAGTTTTTGGGACCCCAGGTCCTACGAGCAGTACTTC. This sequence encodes CASSFWDPRSYEQYF.

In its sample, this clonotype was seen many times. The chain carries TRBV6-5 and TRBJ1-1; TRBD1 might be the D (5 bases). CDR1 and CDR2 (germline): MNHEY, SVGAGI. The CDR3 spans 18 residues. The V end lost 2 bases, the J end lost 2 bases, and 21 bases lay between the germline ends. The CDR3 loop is CASSYTSPGGDLNTEAFF. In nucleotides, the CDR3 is TGTGCCAGCAGTTACACATCTCCGGGGGGGGATTTAAACACTGAAGCTTTCTTT.

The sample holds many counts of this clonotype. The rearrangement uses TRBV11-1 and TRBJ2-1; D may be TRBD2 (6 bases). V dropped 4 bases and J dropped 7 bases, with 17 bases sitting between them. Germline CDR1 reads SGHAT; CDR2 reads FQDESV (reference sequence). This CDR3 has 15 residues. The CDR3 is CASSSHRGKKNEQFF. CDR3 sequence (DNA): TGTGCCAGCAGCTCCCACCGGGGGAAAAAGAATGAGCAGTTCTTC.

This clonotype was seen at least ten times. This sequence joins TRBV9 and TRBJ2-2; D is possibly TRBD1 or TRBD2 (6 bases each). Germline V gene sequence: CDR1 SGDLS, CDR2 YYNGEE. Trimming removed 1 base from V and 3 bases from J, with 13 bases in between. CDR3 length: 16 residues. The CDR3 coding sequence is TGTGCCAGCAGCGTATCCGGGGGCCTGGACACCGGGGAGCTGTTTTTT. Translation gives CASSVSGGLDTGELFF.

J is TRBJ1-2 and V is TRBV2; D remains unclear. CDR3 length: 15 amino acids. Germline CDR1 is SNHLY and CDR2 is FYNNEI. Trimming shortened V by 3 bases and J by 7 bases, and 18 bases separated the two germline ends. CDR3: CASSEEWSGGSGYTF. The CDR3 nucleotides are TGTGCCAGCAGTGAGGAATGGTCGGGAGGTAGTGGCTACACCTTC.

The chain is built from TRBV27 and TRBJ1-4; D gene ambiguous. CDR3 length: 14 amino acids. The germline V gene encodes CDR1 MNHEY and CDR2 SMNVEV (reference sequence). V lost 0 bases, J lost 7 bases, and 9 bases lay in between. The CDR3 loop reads CASSLSGKSEKLFF. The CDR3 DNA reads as TGTGCCAGCAGTTTATCTGGGAAGTCTGAAAAACTGTTTTTT. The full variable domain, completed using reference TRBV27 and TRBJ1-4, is EAQVTQNPRYLITVTGKKLTVTCSQNMNHEYMSWYRQDPGLGLRQIYYSMNVEVTDKGDVPEGYKVSRKEKRNFPLILESPSPNQTSLYFCASSLSGKSEKLFFGSGTQLSVL.

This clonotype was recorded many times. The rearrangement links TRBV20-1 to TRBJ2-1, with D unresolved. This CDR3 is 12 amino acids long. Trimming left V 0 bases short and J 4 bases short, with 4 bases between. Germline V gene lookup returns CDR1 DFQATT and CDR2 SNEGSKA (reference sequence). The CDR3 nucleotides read TGCAGTGCTAGAGACCTTTACAATGAGCAGTTCTTC. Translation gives CSARDLYNEQFF.

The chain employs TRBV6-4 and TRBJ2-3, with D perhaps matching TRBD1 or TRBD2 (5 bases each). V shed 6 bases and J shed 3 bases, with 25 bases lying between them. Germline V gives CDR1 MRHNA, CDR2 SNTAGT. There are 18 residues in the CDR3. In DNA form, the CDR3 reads TGTGCCAGCAGCGACCGAGGGGCGGGCCCCACCGGTACAGATACGCAGTATTTT. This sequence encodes CASSDRGAGPTGTDTQYF.

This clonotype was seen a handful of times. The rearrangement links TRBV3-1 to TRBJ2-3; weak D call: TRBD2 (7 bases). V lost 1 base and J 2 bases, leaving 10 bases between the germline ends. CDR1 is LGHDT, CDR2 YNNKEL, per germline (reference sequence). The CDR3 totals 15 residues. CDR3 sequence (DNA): TGTGCCAGCAGCCAAGCCGGGGGGCCCACAGATACGCAGTATTTT. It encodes CASSQAGGPTDTQYF.

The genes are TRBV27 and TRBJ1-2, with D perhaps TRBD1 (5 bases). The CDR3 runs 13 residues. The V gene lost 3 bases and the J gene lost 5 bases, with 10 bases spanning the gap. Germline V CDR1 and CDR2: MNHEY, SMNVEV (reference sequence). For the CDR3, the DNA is TGTGCCAGCAGTTTGACAGCTACTTATGGCTACACCTTC. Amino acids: CASSLTATYGYTF.

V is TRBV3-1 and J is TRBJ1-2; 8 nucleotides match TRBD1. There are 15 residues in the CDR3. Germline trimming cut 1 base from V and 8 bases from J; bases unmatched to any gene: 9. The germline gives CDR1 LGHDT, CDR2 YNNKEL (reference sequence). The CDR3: CASSQVRRGQEGYTF. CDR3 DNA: TGTGCCAGCAGCCAAGTCCGCAGGGGGCAAGAGGGCTACACCTTC.

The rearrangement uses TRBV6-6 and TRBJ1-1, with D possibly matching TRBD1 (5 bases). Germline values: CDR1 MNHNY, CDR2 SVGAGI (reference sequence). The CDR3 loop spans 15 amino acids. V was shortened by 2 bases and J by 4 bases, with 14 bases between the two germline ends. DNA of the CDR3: TGTGCCAGCAGTTACGGAGGGGAAGAGGGCACTGAAGCTTTCTTT. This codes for CASSYGGEEGTEAFF.

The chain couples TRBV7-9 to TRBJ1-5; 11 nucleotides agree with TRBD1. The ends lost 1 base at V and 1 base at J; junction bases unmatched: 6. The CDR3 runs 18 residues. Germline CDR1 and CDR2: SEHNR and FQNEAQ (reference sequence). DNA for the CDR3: TGTGCCAGCAGCTTAGAGGGACAGGGGGTTCCGAGCAATCAGCCCCAGCATTTT. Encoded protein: CASSLEGQGVPSNQPQHF.

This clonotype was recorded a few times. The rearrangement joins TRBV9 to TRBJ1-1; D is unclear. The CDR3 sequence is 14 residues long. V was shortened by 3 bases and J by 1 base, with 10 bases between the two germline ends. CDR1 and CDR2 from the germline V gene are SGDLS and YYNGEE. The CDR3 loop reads CASSGHTKNTEAFF. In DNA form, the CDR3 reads TGTGCCAGCAGCGGACACACCAAGAACACTGAAGCTTTCTTT.

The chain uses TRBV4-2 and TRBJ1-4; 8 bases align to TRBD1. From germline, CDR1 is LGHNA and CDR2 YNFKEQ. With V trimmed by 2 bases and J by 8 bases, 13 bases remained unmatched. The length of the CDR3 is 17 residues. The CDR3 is CASSQYGGAGGLEKLFF. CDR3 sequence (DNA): TGTGCCAGCAGCCAATATGGAGGGGCAGGGGGCTTAGAAAAACTGTTTTTT.